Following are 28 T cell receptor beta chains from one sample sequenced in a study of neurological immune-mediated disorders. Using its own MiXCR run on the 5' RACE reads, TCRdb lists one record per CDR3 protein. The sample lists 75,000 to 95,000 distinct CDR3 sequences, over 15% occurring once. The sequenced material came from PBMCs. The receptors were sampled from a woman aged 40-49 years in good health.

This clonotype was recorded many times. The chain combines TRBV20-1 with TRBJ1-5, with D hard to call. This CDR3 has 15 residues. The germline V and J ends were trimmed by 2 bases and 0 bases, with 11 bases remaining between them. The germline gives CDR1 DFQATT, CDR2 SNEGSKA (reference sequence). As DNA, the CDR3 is TGCAGTGCTAGATTTCAGAGTCTTAGCAATCAGCCCCAGCATTTT. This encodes CSARFQSLSNQPQHF.

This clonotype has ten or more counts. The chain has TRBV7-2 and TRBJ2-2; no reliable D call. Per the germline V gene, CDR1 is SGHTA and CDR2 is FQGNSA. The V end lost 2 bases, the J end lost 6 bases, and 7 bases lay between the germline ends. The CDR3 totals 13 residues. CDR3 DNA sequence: TGTGCCAGCAGCTTAAGAAGCTCCGGGGAGCTGTTTTTT. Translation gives CASSLRSSGELFF.

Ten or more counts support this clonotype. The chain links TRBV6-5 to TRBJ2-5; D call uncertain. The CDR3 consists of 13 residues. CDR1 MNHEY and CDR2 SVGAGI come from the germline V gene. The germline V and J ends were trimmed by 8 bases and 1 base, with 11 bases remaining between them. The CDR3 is CASGPAVQETQYF. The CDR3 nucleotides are TGTGCCAGCGGCCCGGCGGTCCAAGAGACCCAGTACTTC.

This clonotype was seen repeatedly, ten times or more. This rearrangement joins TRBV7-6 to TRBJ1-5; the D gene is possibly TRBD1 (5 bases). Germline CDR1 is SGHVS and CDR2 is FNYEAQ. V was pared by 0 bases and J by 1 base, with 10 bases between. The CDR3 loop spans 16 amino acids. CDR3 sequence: CASSLAAGGSNQPQHF. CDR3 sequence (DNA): TGTGCCAGCAGCTTAGCGGCCGGGGGGAGCAATCAGCCCCAGCATTTT.

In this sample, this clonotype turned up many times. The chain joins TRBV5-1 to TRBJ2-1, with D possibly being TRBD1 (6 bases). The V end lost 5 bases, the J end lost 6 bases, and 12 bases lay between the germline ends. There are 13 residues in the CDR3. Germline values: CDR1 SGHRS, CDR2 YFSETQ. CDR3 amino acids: CASSIGQSNEQFF. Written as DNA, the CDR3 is TGCGCCAGCAGTATAGGACAGTCCAATGAGCAGTTCTTC.

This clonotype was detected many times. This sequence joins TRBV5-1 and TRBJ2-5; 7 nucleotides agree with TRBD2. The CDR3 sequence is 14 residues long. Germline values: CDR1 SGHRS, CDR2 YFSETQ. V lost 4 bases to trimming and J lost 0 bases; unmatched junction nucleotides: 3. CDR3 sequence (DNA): TGCGCCAGCAGCAACCGGGAGGACCAAGAGACCCAGTACTTC. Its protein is CASSNREDQETQYF.

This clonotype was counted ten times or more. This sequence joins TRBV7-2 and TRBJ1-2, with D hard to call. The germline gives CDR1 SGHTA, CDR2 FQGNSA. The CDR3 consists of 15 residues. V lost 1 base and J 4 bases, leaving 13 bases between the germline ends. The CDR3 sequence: CASSLDVGGSYGYTF. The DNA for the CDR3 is TGTGCCAGCAGCTTAGATGTGGGCGGGAGCTATGGCTACACCTTC.

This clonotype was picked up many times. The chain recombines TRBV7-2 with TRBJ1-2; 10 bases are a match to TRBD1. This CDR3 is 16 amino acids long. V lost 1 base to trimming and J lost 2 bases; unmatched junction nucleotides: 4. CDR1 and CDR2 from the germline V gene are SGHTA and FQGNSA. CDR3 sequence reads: CASSLVGTGANYGYTF. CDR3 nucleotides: TGTGCCAGCAGCTTAGTAGGGACAGGGGCAAACTATGGCTACACCTTC.

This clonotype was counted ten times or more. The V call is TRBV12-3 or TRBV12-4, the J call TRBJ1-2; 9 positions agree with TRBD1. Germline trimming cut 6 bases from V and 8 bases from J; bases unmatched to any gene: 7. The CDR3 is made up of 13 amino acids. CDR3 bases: TGTGCCAGCAGCCTCGGGACAGGGTGGGGCTACACCTTC. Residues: CASSLGTGWGYTF.

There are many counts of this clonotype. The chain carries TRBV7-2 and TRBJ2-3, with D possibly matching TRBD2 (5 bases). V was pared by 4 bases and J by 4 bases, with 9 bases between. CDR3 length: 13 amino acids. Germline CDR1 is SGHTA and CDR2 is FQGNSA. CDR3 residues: CASSSPRADTQYF. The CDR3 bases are TGTGCCAGCAGCTCCCCGAGGGCAGATACGCAGTATTTT.

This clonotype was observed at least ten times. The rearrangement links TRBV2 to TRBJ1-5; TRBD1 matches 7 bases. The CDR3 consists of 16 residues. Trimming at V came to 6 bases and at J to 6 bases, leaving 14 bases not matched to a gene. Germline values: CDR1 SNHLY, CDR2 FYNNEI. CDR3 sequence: CASRLNRGVAGQPQHF. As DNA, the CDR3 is TGTGCCAGCAGACTCAACAGGGGTGTGGCGGGTCAGCCCCAGCATTTT. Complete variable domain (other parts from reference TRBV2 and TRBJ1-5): EPEVTQTPSHQVTQMGQEVILRCVPISNHLYFYWYRQILGQKVEFLVSFYNNEISEKSEIFDDQFSVERPDGSNFTLKIRSTKLEDSAMYFCASRLNRGVAGQPQHFGDGTRLSIL.

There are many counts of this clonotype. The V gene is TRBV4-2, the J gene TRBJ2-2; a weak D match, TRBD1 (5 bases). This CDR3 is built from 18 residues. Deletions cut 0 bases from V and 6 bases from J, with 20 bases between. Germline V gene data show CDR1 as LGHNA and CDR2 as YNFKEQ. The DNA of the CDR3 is TGTGCCAGCAGCCAAGATCCCCCCGGGCAGGGCAGGGCCGGGGAGCTGTTTTTT. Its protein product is CASSQDPPGQGRAGELFF.

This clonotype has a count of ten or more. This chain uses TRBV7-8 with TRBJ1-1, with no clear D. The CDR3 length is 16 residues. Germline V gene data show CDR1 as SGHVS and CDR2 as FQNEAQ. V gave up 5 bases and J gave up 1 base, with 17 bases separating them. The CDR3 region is CASSLRELGGNTEAFF. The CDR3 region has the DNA TGTGCCAGCAGCCTTCGCGAATTGGGAGGGAACACTGAAGCTTTCTTT.

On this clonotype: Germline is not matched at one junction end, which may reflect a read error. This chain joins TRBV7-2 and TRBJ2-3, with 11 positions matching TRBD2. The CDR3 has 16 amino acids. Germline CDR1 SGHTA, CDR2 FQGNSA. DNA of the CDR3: TGTGCCAGCAGCTTAAATAGCGGGGGGGAGTTAGATACGCAATATTTT. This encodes CASSLNSGGELDTQYF.

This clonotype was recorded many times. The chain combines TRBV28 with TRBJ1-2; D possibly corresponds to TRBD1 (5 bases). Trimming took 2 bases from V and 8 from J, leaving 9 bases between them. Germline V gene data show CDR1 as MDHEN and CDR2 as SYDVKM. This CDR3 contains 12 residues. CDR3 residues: CASSLGGVGYTF. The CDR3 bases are TGTGCCAGCAGTTTAGGGGGTGTAGGCTACACCTTC.

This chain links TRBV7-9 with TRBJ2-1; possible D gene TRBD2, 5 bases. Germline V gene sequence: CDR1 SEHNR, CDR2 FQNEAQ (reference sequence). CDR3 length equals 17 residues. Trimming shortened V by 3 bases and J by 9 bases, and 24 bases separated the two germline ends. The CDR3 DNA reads TGTGCCAGCAGCTTTAGTGAGGACTCCCTGCCAAAGGCTGAGCAGTTCTTC. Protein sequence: CASSFSEDSLPKAEQFF.

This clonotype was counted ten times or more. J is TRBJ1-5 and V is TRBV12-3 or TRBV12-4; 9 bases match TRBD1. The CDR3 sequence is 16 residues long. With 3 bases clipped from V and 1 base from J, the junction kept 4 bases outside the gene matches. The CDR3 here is CASSLGQGKSNQPQHF. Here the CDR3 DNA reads TGTGCCAGCAGTTTGGGACAGGGTAAAAGCAATCAGCCCCAGCATTTT.

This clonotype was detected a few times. The CDR3 region is CASSIVRTSLQHF. For the CDR3, the DNA is TGTGCCAGTAGTATAGTCCGGACATCCCTCCAGCATTTT. This chain joins TRBV19 and TRBJ1-5, with D possibly TRBD1 on 5 matching bases. CDR3 length: 13 amino acids. Deletions cut 1 base from V and 12 bases from J, with 13 bases between. Germline V gene lookup returns CDR1 LNHDA and CDR2 SQIVND (reference sequence).

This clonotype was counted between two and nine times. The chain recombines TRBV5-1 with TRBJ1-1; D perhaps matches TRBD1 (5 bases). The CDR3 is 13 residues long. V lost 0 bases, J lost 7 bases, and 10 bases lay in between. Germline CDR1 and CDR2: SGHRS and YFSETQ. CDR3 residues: CASSLGQGNEAFF. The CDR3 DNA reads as TGCGCCAGCAGCTTGGGGCAGGGCAATGAAGCTTTCTTT. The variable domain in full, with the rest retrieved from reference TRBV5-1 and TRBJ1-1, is KAGVTQTPRYLIKTRGQQVTLSCSPISGHRSVSWYQQTPGQGLQFLFEYFSETQRNKGNFPGRFSGRQFSNSRSEMNVSTLELGDSALYLCASSLGQGNEAFFGQGTRLTVV.

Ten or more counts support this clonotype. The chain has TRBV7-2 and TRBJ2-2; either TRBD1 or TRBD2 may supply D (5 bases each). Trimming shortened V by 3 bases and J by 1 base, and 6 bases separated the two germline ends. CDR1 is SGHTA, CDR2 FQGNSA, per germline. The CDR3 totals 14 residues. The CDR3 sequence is CASSFGGNTGELFF. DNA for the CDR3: TGTGCCAGCAGCTTTGGGGGGAACACCGGGGAGCTGTTTTTT.

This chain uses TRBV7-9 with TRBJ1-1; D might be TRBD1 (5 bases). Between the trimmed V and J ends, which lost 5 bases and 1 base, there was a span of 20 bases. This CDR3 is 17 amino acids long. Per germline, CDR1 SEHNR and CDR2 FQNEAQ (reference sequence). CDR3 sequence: CASSPPVFGAKNTEAFF. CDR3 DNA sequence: TGTGCCAGCAGCCCCCCGGTTTTCGGGGCCAAGAACACTGAAGCTTTCTTT.

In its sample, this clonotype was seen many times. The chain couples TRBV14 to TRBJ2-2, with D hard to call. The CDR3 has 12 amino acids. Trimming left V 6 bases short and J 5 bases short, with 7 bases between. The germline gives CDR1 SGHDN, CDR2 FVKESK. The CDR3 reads CASRRTTGELFF. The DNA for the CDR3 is TGTGCCAGCAGACGCACTACCGGGGAGCTGTTTTTT.

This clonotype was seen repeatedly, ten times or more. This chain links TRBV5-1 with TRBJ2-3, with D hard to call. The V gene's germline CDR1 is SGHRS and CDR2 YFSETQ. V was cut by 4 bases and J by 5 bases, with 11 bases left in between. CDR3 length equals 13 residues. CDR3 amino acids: CASSTDGEDTQYF. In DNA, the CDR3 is TGCGCCAGCAGCACAGACGGTGAAGATACGCAGTATTTT.

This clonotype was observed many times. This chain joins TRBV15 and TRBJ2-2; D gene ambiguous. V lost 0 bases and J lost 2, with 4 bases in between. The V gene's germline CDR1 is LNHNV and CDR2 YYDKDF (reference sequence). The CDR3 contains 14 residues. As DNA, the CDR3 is TGTGCCACCAGCAGAGAACCAAACACCGGGGAGCTGTTTTTT. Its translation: CATSREPNTGELFF.

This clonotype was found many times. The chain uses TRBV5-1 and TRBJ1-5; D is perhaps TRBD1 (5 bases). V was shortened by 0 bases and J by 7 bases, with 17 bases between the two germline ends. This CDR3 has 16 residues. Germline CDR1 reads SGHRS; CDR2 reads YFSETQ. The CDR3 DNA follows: TGCGCCAGCAGCTTGGAGAAAAGGCAGGGTGAACAGCCCCAGCATTTT. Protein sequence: CASSLEKRQGEQPQHF.

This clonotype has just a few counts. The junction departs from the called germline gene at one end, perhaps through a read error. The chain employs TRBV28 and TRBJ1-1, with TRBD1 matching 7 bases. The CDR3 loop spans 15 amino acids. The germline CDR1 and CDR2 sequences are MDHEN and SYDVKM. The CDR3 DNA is TGTGTCAGCAAACCTCAGACAGGGATGAACACTGAAGCTTTCTTT. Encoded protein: CVSKPQTGMNTEAFF.

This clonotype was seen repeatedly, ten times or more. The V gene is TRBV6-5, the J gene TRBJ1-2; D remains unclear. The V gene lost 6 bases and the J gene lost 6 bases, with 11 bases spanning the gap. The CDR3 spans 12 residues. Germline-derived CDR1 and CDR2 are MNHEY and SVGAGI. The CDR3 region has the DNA TGTGCCAGCAGACGCTCAGACGATGGCTACACCTTC. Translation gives CASRRSDDGYTF.

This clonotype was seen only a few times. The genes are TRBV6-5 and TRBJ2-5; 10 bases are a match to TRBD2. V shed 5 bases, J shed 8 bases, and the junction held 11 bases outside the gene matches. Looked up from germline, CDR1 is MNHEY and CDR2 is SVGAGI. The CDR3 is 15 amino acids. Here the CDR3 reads CASSATSGEFGTQYF. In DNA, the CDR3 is TGTGCCAGCAGTGCTACTAGCGGGGAGTTTGGTACCCAGTACTTC.